This TCR beta chain comes out of a study of shared clonotypes between healthy human individuals. With regard to this clone: Other DNA variants within this sample encode the same CDR3.

Germline V gives CDR1 SGHRS, CDR2 YFSETQ. This CDR3 spans 12 amino acids. The V end was cut by 0 bases, the J end by 6 bases, with 6 bases between. In the original analysis: ImmunoSEQ output lacked quality scores and full-length reads, limiting matched filtering. This table comes from immunoSEQ multiplex PCR, and its TCRdb copy is limited to in-frame clones, with some not included. V, J and clone size derive from that table, while D and trimming were established from the DNA sequence. The sample holds about 1 million clones, approximately 78% seen once. The sequence was obtained from a man aged 18 to 30 in good health. Some clones in this sample may be carry-over from other donors' samples. J is TRBJ1-2 and V is TRBV5-1; no reliable D call. The sample consisted of memory CD4+ T cells from PBMCs. Subset meaning: CD45RA-negative fraction. The CDR3 coding sequence is TGCGCCAGCAGCTTGGACAGAAATGGCTACACCTTC. Its translation is CASSLDRNGYTF.